The 9 T cell receptor beta chains in this list originate from one sample, sequenced in a study of tumor-infiltrating lymphocytes in primary liver carcinoma. From 500 ng total RNA, TCR beta cDNA was generated with a primer in the constant region. ARM-PCR was slightly modified, and three nested multiplex PCR rounds with it gave rise to the TCR beta libraries. A C-beta reverse primer and TRBV1-TRBV30 forward primers served in each of the first two PCR rounds, at ten to eleven cycles apiece. A single record per CDR3 protein comes from TCRdb applying MiXCR to the multiplex PCR reads. Of under 150,000 distinct CDR3 sequences listed, 65% to 75% were seen once; the top ten hold roughly 7.3%. Starting material for RNA and DNA co-extraction consisted of about 20-30 mg of unsorted bulk tissue. Specimen: tumor-adjacent normal liver tissue. The origin of the receptors is a woman aged 55-69 years with primary liver carcinoma and hepatitis B virus infection.

In its sample, this clonotype was seen once. Given the absence of the conserved phenylalanine or tryptophan at the CDR3 end, a read error is likely. The chain joins TRBV29-1 to TRBJ1-1; D unresolved. Germline CDR1 and CDR2: SQVTM and ANQGSEA. Trimming took 8 bases from V and 8 from J, leaving 15 bases between them. This CDR3 is built from 11 residues. CDR3 loop: CSFSREVEAFL. As DNA, the CDR3 is TGCAGCTTCAGCCGGGAGGTCGAAGCTTTCCTT.

This clonotype is judged large. The V call is TRBV28, the J call TRBJ1-1, with D perhaps matching TRBD1 (6 bases). The CDR3 runs 13 residues. Germline loops: CDR1 MDHEN, CDR2 SYDVKM. Deletions cut 3 bases from V and 6 bases from J, with 11 bases between. The CDR3 loop is CASSLGDKSEAFF. The CDR3 DNA reads TGTGCCAGCAGTTTGGGGGACAAATCTGAAGCTTTCTTT.

The chain is built from TRBV11-2 and TRBJ2-3, with D hard to call. The CDR3 is 13 residues long. Per the germline V gene, CDR1 is SGHAT and CDR2 is FQNNGV. This CDR3 is CPNSSITADTQYF. The DNA of the CDR3 is TGTCCCAACAGCTCCATCACGGCGGATACGCAGTATTTT.

On this clonotype itself: The junction departs from germline at one end; a sequencing error may be responsible. The V gene is TRBV11-2, the J gene TRBJ2-7; 9 bases map to TRBD2. CDR3 length: 15 amino acids. Germline loops: CDR1 SGHAT, CDR2 FQNNGV. The CDR3 nucleotides are TGTGCCTGCAGCTTAGAGCCTAGCGGGGACGGCGAGCAGTACTTC. Its protein product is CACSLEPSGDGEQYF.

The chain couples TRBV12-3 or TRBV12-4 to TRBJ1-3; tentatively, D is TRBD1 (5 bases). V was trimmed by 6 bases and J by 9 bases, leaving 27 bases between them. This CDR3 has 17 residues. The CDR3 region has the DNA TGTGCCAGCAGCCCGTCCACAGGAAAACCTCGGGGGAGCACCATATATTTT. Translated, it gives CASSPSTGKPRGSTIYF.

As to this clonotype: The junction and the germline gene differ at one end; a read error may be behind it. This chain joins TRBV6-1 and TRBJ1-2, with TRBD1 matching over 8 bases. The length of the CDR3 is 15 residues. The germline V gene has CDR1 MNHNS and CDR2 SASEGT. CDR3 amino acids: CAISEGTGAYYGYTF. The DNA for the CDR3 is TGTGCCATCAGTGAAGGGACAGGAGCCTACTATGGCTACACCTTC.

This clonotype has only one observation. The conserved phenylalanine or tryptophan normally closing the CDR3 is absent here, so this likely arose from a read error. This chain joins TRBV6-2 or TRBV6-3 and TRBJ2-7, with D unclear. CDR3 length: 13 amino acids. The V gene lost 5 bases and the J gene lost 2 bases, with 10 bases spanning the gap. CDR1 MNHEY and CDR2 SVGEGT come from the germline V gene. Here the CDR3 reads CASSRVGTYEQYL. As DNA, the CDR3 is TGTGCCAGCAGTCGGGTCGGAACCTACGAGCAGTACCTC.

This clonotype has at least ten counts. The chain carries TRBV29-1 and TRBJ2-7; 7 bases fit TRBD1. This CDR3 spans 12 amino acids. The V gene end was trimmed by 8 bases and the J gene end by 2 bases; junction bases not matched to a gene: 6. CDR1 is SQVTM, CDR2 ANQGSEA, per germline. The CDR3 sequence: CSYRQGTYEQYF. In nucleotides, the CDR3 is TGCAGCTACAGACAGGGTACCTACGAGCAGTACTTC.

The rearrangement links TRBV7-9 to TRBJ1-1, with 10 bases fitting TRBD1. Germline V gene sequence: CDR1 SEHNR, CDR2 FQNEAQ (reference sequence). The J segment lost 1 base and the V segment lost 5 bases, leaving 13 bases of the junction unmatched. The CDR3 consists of 18 residues. In DNA, the CDR3 is TGTGCCAGCAGCCCCGGGACAGGGGTTGAAGCGGGGAACACTGAAGCTTTCTTT. It is translated as CASSPGTGVEAGNTEAFF.